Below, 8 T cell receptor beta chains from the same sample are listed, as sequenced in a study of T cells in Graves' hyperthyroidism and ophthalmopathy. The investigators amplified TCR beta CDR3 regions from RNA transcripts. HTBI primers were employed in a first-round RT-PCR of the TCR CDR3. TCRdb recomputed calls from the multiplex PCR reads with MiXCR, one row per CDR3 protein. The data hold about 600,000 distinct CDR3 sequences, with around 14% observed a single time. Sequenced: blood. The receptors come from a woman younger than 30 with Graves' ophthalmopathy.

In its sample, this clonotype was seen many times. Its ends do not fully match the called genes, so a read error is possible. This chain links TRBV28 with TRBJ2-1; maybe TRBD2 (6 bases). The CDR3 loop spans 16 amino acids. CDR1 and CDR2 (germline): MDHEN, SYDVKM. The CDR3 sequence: CTSILNGGIENNEQFF. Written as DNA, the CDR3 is TGTACCAGCATCCTAAACGGGGGAATAGAAAACAATGAGCAGTTCTTC.

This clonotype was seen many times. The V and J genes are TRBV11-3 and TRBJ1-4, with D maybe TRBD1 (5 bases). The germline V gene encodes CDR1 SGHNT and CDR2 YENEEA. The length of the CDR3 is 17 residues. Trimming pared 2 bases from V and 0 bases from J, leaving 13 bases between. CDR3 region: CASSLTWGTPTNEKLFF. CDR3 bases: TGTGCCAGCAGCTTAACCTGGGGGACTCCAACTAATGAAAAACTGTTTTTT.

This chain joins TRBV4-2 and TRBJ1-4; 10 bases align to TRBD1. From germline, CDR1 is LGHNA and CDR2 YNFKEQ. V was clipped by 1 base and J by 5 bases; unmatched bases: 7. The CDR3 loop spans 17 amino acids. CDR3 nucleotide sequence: TGTGCCAGCAGCCAAGGACAGGGGGCGGGCTCGAATGAAAAACTGTTTTTT. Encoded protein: CASSQGQGAGSNEKLFF.

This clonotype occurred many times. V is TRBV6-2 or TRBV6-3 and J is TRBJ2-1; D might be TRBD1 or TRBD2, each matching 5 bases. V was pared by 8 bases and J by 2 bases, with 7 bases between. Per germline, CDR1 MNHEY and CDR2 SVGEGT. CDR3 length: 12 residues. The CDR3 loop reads CASRDAYNEQFF. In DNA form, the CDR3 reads TGTGCCAGCCGGGACGCCTACAATGAGCAGTTCTTC.

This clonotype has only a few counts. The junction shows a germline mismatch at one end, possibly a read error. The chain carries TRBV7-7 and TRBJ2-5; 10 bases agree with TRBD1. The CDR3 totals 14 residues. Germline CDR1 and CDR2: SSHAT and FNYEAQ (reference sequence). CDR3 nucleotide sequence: TGTGCTAGCAGTACCGGGACAGGGGTAGAGACCCAGTACTTC. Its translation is CASSTGTGVETQYF.

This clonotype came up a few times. CDR3 loop: CASSVEAWLSGANVLTF. CDR3 coding DNA: TGTGCCAGCAGCGTAGAGGCCTGGCTCTCTGGGGCCAACGTCCTGACTTTC. V is TRBV9 and J is TRBJ2-6; no reliable D call. The CDR3 is 17 amino acids. V shed 0 bases and J shed 0 bases, with 10 bases lying between them. Germline lookup yields CDR1 SGDLS and CDR2 YYNGEE.

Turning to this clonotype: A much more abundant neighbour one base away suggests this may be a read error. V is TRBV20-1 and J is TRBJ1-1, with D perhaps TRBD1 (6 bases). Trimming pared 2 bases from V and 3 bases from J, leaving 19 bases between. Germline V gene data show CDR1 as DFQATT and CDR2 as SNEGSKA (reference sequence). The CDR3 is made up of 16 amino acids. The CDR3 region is CSARNLKTGGHTEAFF. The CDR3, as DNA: TGCAGTGCTAGAAATCTAAAGACAGGCGGCCACACTGAAGCTTTCTTT.

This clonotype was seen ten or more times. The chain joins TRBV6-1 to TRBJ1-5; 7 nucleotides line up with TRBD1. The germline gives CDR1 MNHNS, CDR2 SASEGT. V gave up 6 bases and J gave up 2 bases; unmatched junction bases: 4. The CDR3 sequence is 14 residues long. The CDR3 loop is CASRLGQGNQPQHF. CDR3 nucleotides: TGTGCCAGCAGATTAGGACAGGGCAATCAGCCCCAGCATTTT.